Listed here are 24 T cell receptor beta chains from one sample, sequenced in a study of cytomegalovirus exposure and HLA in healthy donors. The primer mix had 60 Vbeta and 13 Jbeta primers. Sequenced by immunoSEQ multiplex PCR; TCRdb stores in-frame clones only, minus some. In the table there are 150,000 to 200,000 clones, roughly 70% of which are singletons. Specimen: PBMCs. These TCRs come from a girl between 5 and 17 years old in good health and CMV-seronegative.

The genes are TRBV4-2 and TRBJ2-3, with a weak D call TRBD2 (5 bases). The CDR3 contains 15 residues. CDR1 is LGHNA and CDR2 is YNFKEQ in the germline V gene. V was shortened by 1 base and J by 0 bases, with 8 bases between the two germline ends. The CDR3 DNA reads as TGTGCCAGCAGCCAAGTACGCGGGAGCACAGATACGCAGTATTTT. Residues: CASSQVRGSTDTQYF.

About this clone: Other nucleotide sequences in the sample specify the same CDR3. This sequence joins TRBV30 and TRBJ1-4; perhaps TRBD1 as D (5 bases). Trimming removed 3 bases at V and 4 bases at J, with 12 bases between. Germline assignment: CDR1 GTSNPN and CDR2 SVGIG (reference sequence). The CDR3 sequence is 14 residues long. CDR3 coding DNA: TGTGCCTGGAGGCGGGGAGGGGATAATGAAAAACTGTTTTTT. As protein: CAWRRGGDNEKLFF.

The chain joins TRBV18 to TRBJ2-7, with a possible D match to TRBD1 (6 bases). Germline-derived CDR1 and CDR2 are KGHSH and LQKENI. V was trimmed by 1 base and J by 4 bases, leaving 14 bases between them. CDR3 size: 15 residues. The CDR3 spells CASSPRTGSLYEQYF. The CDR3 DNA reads TGTGCCAGCTCACCACGTACAGGGAGCTTATACGAGCAGTACTTC.

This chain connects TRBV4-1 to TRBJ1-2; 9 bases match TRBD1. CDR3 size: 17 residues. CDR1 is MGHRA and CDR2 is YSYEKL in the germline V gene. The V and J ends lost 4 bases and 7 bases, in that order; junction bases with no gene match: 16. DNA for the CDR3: TGCGCCAGCAGCCTTATTGCTCCGGGACAGGGTTATCGTGGCTACACCTTC. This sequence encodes CASSLIAPGQGYRGYTF.

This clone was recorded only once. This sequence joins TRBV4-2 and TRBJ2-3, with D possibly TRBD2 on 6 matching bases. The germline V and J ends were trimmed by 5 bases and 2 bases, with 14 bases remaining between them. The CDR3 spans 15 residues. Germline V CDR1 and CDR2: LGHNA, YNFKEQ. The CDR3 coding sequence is TGTGCCAGCAGCGTCACGGGACTCTACACAGATACGCAGTATTTT. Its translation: CASSVTGLYTDTQYF.

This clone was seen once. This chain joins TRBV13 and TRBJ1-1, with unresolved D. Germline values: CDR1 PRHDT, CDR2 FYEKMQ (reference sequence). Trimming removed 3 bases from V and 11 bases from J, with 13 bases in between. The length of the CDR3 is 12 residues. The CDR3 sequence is CASSFEGKVAFF. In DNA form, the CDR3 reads TGTGCCAGCAGCTTCGAGGGAAAGGTCGCTTTCTTT.

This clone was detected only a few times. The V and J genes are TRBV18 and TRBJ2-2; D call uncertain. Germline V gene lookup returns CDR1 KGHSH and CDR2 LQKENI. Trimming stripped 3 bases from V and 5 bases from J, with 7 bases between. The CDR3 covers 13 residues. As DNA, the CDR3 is TGTGCCAGCTCACCGCTTGAGACCGGGGAGCTGTTTTTT. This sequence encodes CASSPLETGELFF.

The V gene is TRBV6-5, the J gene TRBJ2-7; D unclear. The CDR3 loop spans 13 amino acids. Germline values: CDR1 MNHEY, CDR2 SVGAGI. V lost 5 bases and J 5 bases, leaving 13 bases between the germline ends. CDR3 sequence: CASSRWAVDEQYF. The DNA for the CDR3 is TGTGCCAGCAGTCGATGGGCCGTTGACGAGCAGTACTTC.

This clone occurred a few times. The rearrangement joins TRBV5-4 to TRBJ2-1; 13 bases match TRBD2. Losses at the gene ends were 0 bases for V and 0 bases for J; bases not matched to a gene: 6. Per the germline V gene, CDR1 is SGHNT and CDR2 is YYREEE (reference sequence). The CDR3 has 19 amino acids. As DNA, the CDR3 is TGTGCCAGCAGCTTGGCCGGACTAGCGGGGGTAAGCTCCTACAATGAGCAGTTCTTC. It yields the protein CASSLAGLAGVSSYNEQFF.

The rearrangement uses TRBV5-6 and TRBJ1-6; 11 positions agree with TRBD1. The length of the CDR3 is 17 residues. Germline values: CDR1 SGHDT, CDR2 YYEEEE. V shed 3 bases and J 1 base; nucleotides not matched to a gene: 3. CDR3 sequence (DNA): TGTGCCAGCAGCTGGGGACAGGGGGGTTCCTATAATTCACCCCTCCACTTT. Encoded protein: CASSWGQGGSYNSPLHF.

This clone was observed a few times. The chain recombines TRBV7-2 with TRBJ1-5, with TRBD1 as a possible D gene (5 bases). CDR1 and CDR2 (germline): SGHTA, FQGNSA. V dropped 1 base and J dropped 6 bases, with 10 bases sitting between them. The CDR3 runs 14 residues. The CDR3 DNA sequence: TGTGCCAGCAGCTTAGGTCGGGGGGGTCAGCCCCAGCATTTT. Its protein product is CASSLGRGGQPQHF.

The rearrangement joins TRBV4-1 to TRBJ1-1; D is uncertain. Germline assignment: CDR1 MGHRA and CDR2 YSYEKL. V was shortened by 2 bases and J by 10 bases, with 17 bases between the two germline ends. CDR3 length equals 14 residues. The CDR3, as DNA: TGCGCCAGCAGCCAACAGGACGGACTTTTGAGAGCTTTCTTT. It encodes CASSQQDGLLRAFF.

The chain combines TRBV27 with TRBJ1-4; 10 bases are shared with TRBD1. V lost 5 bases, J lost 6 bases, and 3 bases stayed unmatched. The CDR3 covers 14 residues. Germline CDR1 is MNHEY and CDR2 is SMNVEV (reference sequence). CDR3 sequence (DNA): TGTGCCAGCAGTCTGGACAGGGGGGATGAAAAACTGTTTTTT. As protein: CASSLDRGDEKLFF.

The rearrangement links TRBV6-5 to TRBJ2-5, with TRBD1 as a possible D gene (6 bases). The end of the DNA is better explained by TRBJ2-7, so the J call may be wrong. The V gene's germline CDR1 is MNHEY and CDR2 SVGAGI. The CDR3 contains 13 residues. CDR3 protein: CASYDRPYYEQYF. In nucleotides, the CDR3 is TGTGCCAGCTATGACAGGCCTTACTACGAGCAGTACTTC.

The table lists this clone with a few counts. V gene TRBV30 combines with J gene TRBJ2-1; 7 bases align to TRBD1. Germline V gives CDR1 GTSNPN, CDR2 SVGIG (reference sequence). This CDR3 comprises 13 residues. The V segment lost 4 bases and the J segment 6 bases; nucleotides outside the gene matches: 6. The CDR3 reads CAWKTGWVNEQFF. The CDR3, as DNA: TGTGCCTGGAAGACAGGGTGGGTCAATGAGCAGTTCTTC. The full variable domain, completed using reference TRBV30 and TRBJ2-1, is SQTIHQWPATLVQPVGSPLSLECTVEGTSNPNLYWYRQAAGRGLQLLFYSVGIGQISSEVPQNLSASRPQDRQFILSSKKLLLSDSGFYLCAWKTGWVNEQFFGPGTRLTVL.

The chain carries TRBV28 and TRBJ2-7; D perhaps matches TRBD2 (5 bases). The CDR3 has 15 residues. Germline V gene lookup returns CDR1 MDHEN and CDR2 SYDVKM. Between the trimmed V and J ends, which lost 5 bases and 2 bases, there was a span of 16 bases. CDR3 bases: TGTGCCAGCAGTAATACCGGAGGTACCCCCTACGAGCAGTACTTC. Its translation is CASSNTGGTPYEQYF.

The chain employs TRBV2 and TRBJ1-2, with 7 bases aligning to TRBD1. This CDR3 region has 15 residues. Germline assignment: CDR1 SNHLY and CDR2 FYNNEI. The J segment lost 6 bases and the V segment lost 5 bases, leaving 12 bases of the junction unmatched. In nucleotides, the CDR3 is TGTGCCAGCAGTCCCAGCCGGGACAGTAGAGATGGCTACACCTTC. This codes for CASSPSRDSRDGYTF. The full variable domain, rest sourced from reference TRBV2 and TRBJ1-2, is EPEVTQTPSHQVTQMGQEVILRCVPISNHLYFYWYRQILGQKVEFLVSFYNNEISEKSEIFDDQFSVERPDGSNFTLKIRSTKLEDSAMYFCASSPSRDSRDGYTFGSGTRLTVV.

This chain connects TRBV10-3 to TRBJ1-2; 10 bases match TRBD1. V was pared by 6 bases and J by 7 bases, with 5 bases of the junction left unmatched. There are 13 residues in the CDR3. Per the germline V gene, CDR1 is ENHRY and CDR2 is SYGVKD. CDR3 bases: TGTGCCATCAGAGACAGGGGGCTAAGTGGCTACACCTTC. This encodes CAIRDRGLSGYTF.

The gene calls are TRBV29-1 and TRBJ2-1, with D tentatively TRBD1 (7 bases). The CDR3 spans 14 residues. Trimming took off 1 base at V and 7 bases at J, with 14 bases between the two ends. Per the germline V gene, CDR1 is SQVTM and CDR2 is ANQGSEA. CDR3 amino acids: CSVEGPGGSNEQFF. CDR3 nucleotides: TGCAGCGTTGAAGGGCCAGGGGGGTCAAATGAGCAGTTCTTC.

The CDR3 is CASSLSPGDPFHF. The CDR3 DNA sequence: TGCGCCAGCAGCTTGAGTCCGGGAGACCCTTTCCACTTT. The chain couples TRBV5-1 to TRBJ1-6; no clear D gene. Germline V gene data show CDR1 as SGHRS and CDR2 as YFSETQ. V lost 1 base and J 17 bases, leaving 16 bases between the germline ends. This CDR3 spans 13 amino acids.

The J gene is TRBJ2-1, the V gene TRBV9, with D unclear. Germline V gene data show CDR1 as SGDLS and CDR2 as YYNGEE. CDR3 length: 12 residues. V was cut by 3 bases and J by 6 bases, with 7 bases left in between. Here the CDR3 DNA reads TGTGCCAGCAGCGCCCGGAGCAATGAGCAGTTCTTC. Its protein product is CASSARSNEQFF.

CDR3 protein: CASSSPDREETQYF. CDR3 nucleotides: TGTGCCAGCAGCTCACCGGACAGGGAAGAGACCCAGTACTTC. The chain has TRBV5-6 and TRBJ2-5; 8 nucleotides match TRBD1. The CDR3 loop spans 14 amino acids. Trimming took 3 bases from V and 3 from J; bases not matched to a gene: 4. CDR1 SGHDT and CDR2 YYEEEE come from the germline V gene. The entire variable domain, with the rest obtained from reference TRBV5-6 and TRBJ2-5, is as follows: DAGVTQSPTHLIKTRGQQVTLRCSPKSGHDTVSWYQQALGQGPQFIFQYYEEEERQRGNFPDRFSGHQFPNYSSELNVNALLLGDSALYLCASSSPDREETQYFGPGTRLLVL.

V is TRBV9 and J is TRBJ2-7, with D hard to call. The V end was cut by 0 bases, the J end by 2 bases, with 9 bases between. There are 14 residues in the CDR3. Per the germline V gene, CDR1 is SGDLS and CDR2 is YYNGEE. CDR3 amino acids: CASSVVGSAYEQYF. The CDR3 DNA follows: TGTGCCAGCAGCGTAGTCGGCAGCGCCTACGAGCAGTACTTC.

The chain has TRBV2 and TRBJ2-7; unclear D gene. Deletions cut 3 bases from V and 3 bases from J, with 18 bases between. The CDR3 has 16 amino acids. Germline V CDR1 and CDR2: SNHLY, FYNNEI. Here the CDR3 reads CASSESTPAANYEQYF. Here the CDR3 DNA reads TGTGCCAGCAGTGAGTCTACGCCCGCAGCGAACTACGAGCAGTACTTC.